The present T cell receptor (beta chain) was sequenced within a study of cytomegalovirus exposure and HLA in healthy donors. This clone was counted between two and nine times. Its target is unknown. Additional DNA sequences in this sample encode the identical CDR3. The CDR3 consists of 15 residues. Germline V gene data show CDR1 as LGHNA and CDR2 as YSLEER. The trim removed 1 base at V and 4 bases at J, leaving 0 bases unmatched. Regarding the study as a whole: Listed as cytomegalovirus-associated were 150 or so TCR beta chains.

Assay used: immunoSEQ multiplex PCR; TCRdb lists only in-frame clones, some missing. Of about 330,000 clones in the sample, 86% were seen once. Specimen: PBMCs. V is TRBV4-3 and J is TRBJ2-1; 11 positions agree with TRBD2. The source is a woman aged 18 to 35 in good health and CMV-seronegative. CDR3 nucleotide sequence: TGCGCCAGCAGCCAAGGACTAGCGGGGTACAATGAGCAGTTCTTC. It codes for CASSQGLAGYNEQFF.